These 3 T cell receptor beta chains were sequenced from one sample in a study of shared clonotypes between healthy human individuals. The naive CD8 fraction comprised CD45RO-negative cells positively selected for CCR7 and excluded terminally differentiated effector memory CD45RA+ cells. Assay: immunoSEQ multiplex PCR; the TCRdb copy retains only in-frame clones and omits some. This sample yields around 1.9 million clones, of which 90% to 95% are seen a single time; over 1.5% belongs to the top ten. Sequenced material: naive CD8+ T cells from PBMCs. The source of these receptors is a man younger than 35 in good health. Some clones in this sample may be carry-over from other donors' samples.

This sequence joins TRBV18 and TRBJ2-7, with D possibly matching TRBD1 (6 bases). V gave up 2 bases and J gave up 5 bases, with 16 bases separating them. Germline CDR1 is KGHSH and CDR2 is LQKENI. The CDR3 is made up of 15 amino acids. In DNA form, the CDR3 reads TGTGCCAGCTCACCAGTCTTGGCCAGGGGCCACGAGCAGTACTTC. Its translation is CASSPVLARGHEQYF.

The rearrangement joins TRBV11-2 to TRBJ2-4, with 12 bases aligning to TRBD2. V lost 3 bases, J lost 2 bases, and 2 bases stayed unmatched. The CDR3 loop spans 16 amino acids. CDR1 and CDR2 (germline): SGHAT, FQNNGV. CDR3 sequence reads: CASSFLAGGSKNIQYF. The CDR3 nucleotides read TGTGCCAGCAGCTTTCTAGCGGGAGGGTCCAAAAACATTCAGTACTTC.

The J gene is TRBJ1-5, the V gene TRBV30; TRBD1 matches at 8 bases. Germline V CDR1 and CDR2: GTSNPN, SVGIG (reference sequence). This CDR3 comprises 15 residues. J gave up 2 bases and V 1 base, and 4 bases lay outside the gene matches. The chain's CDR3 is CAWSGTGFRNQPQHF. CDR3 DNA sequence: TGTGCCTGGAGTGGGACAGGGTTCCGCAATCAGCCCCAGCATTTT.